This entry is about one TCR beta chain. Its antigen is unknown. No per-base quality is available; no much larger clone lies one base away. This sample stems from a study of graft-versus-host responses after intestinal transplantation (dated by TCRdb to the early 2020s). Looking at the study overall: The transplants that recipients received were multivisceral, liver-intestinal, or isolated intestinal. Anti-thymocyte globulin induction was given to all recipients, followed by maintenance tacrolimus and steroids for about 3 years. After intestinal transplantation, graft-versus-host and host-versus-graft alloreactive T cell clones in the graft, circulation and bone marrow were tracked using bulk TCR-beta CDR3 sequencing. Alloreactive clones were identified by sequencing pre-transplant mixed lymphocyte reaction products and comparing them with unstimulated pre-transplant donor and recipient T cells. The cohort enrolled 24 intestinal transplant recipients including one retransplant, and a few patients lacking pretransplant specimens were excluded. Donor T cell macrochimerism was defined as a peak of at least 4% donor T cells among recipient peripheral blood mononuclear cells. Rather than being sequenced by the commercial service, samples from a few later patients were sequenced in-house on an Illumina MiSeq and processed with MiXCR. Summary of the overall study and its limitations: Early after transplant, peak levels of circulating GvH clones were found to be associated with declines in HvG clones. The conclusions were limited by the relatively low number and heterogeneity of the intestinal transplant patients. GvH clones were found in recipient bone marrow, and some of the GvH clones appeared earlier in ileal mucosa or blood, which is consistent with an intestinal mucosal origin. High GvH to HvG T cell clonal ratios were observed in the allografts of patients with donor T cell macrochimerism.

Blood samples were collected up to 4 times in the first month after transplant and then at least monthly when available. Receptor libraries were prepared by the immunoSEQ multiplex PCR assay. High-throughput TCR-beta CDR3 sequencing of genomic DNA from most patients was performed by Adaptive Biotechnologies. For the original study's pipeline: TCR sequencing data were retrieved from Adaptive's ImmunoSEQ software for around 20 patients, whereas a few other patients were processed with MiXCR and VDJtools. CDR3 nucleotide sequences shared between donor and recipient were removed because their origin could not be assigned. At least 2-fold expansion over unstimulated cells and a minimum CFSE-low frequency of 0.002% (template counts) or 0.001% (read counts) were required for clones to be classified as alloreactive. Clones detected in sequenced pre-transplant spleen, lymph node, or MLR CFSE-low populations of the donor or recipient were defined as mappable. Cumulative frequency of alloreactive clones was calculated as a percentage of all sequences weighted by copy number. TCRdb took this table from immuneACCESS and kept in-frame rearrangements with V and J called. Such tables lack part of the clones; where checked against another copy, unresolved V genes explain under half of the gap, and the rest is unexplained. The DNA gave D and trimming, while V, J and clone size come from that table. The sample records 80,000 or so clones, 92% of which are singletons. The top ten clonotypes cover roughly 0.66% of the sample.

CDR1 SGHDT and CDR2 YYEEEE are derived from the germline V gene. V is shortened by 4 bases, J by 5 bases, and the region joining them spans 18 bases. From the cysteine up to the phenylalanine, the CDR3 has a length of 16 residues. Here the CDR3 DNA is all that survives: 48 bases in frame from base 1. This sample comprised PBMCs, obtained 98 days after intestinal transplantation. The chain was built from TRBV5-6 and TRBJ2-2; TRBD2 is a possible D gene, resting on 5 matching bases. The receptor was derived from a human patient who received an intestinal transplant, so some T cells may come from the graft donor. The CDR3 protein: CASSPRVQRYTGELFF. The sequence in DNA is TGTGCCAGCAGCCCCCGGGTCCAGCGGTATACCGGGGAGCTGTTTTTT.